This T cell receptor beta chain was sequenced during a study of cytomegalovirus exposure and HLA in healthy donors. Study results and limitations: In a later analysis, TCR beta V- and J-gene trimming showed a link to a missense DCLRE1C variant. The number of N-insertions in an Asian-associated ancestry cluster was reportedly below the roughly 670-donor mean in a later analysis. In a later analysis, at a false discovery rate of 0.05, some 17,000 TCR beta sequences were associated with HLA alleles. Productive rates of about 87% or about 30% were seen for most TCR beta V segments in an earlier analysis.

Researchers ran the PCR with 60 Vbeta and 13 Jbeta primers. Clones were sequenced by immunoSEQ multiplex PCR, and TCRdb holds only the in-frame ones, with some missing. Here the sample spans about 130,000 clones, approximately 80% being singletons. With respect to this clone: Its specificity is not known.

Trimming removed 3 bases from V and 4 bases from J; junction bases left unmatched: 15. CDR1 LNHDA and CDR2 SQIVND come from the germline V gene (reference sequence). This CDR3 comprises 17 residues. The V call is TRBV19, the J call TRBJ2-7; TRBD2 agrees at 7 bases. This receptor was identified in a man aged 25 to 40 in good health and CMV-seronegative. Sequenced input: PBMCs. CDR3 coding DNA: TGTGCCAGTAGTATTACAGCCTCCGAGCGGGGAGGTTACGAGCAGTACTTC. It translates to CASSITASERGGYEQYF.